This T cell receptor (beta chain) derives from a study of cytomegalovirus exposure and HLA in healthy donors. Findings and caveats of the study: Specificity of a few CMV-associated chains for CMV antigens was verified in vitro. It is likely that the observed cluster of highly shared sequence variants was a sequencing artifact.

On this clone itself: What it recognizes is unknown.

Use of 60 Vbeta and 13 Jbeta primers characterized the PCR. Repertoires were generated with immunoSEQ multiplex PCR, while TCRdb's copy carries only in-frame clones and drops some. The profile shows approximately 88,000 clones, 76% of them singletons. This CDR3 spans 16 amino acids. Looked up from germline, CDR1 is MNHEY and CDR2 is SVGAGI. V gave up 4 bases and J gave up 6 bases; unmatched junction bases: 6. The specimen sequenced was PBMCs. This receptor was taken from a male donor in good health and CMV-seronegative. This chain connects TRBV6-5 to TRBJ2-3; 14 bases align to TRBD2. The CDR3 DNA is TGTGCCAGCAGTTTCGGGACTAGCGGGAGAGGGGATACGCAGTATTTT. It translates to CASSFGTSGRGDTQYF.